The TCR beta chain under discussion was sequenced for a study of cytomegalovirus exposure and HLA in healthy donors. Amplification used 60 Vbeta primers and 13 Jbeta primers. Data came from immunoSEQ multiplex PCR; TCRdb stores just in-frame clones and leaves some out. Among under 150,000 clones listed, 75% to 85% were seen once. V was clipped by 3 bases and J by 2 bases, with 13 bases between them. Looked up from germline, CDR1 is MNHEY and CDR2 is SMNVEV (reference sequence). The CDR3 runs 15 residues. The sample holds one count of this clone. Sequenced sample: PBMCs. The V gene is TRBV27, the J gene TRBJ1-2; D ambiguous. The receptor's source is a man younger than 45 in good health and CMV-seropositive. The CDR3 DNA reads as TGTGCCAGCAGTTTCAACAGCCATCCAAACTATGGCTACACCTTC. Its protein is CASSFNSHPNYGYTF.